The 23 T cell receptor beta chains below were found in one sample sequenced in a study of Graves' ophthalmopathy and Graves' hyperthyroidism. RNA transcripts provided the template for amplifying TCR beta CDR3 regions. RT-PCR in the first round used HTBI primers; a second-round multiplex PCR followed. TCRdb re-analysed the multiplex PCR reads in MiXCR, keeping a single row per CDR3 protein. The repertoire has more than 300,000 distinct CDR3 sequences, less than 20% of them found once; the top ten carry roughly 7%. Specimen: peripheral blood. The source of these receptors is a woman younger than 35 with stable Graves' hyperthyroidism.

This clonotype occurred many times. This chain links TRBV19 with TRBJ2-2; D ambiguous. CDR3 length equals 14 residues. V dropped 1 base and J dropped 3 bases, with 6 bases sitting between them. CDR1 LNHDA and CDR2 SQIVND come from the germline V gene (reference sequence). The CDR3 here is CASSIGRDTGELFF. Written as DNA, the CDR3 is TGTGCCAGTAGTATAGGACGGGACACCGGGGAGCTGTTTTTT. Filled out from reference TRBV19 and TRBJ2-2, the complete variable domain reads DGGITQSPKYLFRKEGQNVTLSCEQNLNHDAMYWYRQDPGQGLRLIYYSQIVNDFQKGDIAEGYSVSREKKESFPLTVTSAQKNPTAFYLCASSIGRDTGELFFGEGSRLTVL.

This clonotype has ten or more counts. The CDR3: CASSNRGGNQPQHF. The DNA for the CDR3 is TGTGCCAGCAGTAACAGGGGAGGCAATCAGCCCCAGCATTTT. V gene TRBV6-5 combines with J gene TRBJ1-5, with 7 bases aligning to TRBD1. The V and J ends lost 5 bases and 2 bases, in that order; junction bases with no gene match: 3. The CDR3 is 14 amino acids. Germline values: CDR1 MNHEY, CDR2 SVGAGI.

Many counts were recorded for this clonotype. The chain uses TRBV12-5 and TRBJ2-5, with D perhaps TRBD1 (6 bases). Trimming pared 0 bases from V and 2 bases from J, leaving 10 bases between. Germline V gene sequence: CDR1 LGHNT, CDR2 FRNRAP. The CDR3 consists of 15 residues. The CDR3, as DNA: TGTGCTAGTGGTTTGGTTCCGGACAGACAAGAGACCCAGTACTTC. Encoded protein: CASGLVPDRQETQYF.

The chain is built from TRBV6-1 and TRBJ2-1; 13 bases agree with TRBD2. In germline, CDR1 is MNHNS, CDR2 SASEGT. V shed 4 bases and J 4 bases; nucleotides not matched to a gene: 4. This CDR3 has 16 residues. CDR3 sequence (DNA): TGTGCCAGCAGTGTTACTAGCGGGGGGGCTTACAATGAGCAGTTCTTC. Translated, it gives CASSVTSGGAYNEQFF.

The chain carries TRBV3-1 and TRBJ1-1; D not certain. Trimming stripped 1 base from V and 0 bases from J, with 12 bases between. The germline V gene has CDR1 LGHDT and CDR2 YNNKEL (reference sequence). The CDR3 spans 16 residues. CDR3 DNA sequence: TGTGCCAGCAGCCAAGCCGACACCGAAGTGAACACTGAAGCTTTCTTT. Translated, it gives CASSQADTEVNTEAFF.

The chain links TRBV7-8 to TRBJ2-5; TRBD2 matches at 11 bases. V gave up 6 bases and J gave up 7 bases; unmatched junction bases: 13. Germline V gene lookup returns CDR1 SGHVS and CDR2 FQNEAQ. CDR3 length: 16 amino acids. The CDR3 is CASRKTSGGFGGTQYF. In DNA form, the CDR3 reads TGTGCCAGCAGAAAAACTAGCGGGGGCTTTGGTGGGACCCAGTACTTC.

In its sample, this clonotype was seen a few times. This rearrangement joins TRBV6-1 to TRBJ1-6; D is possibly TRBD1 (5 bases). CDR1 MNHNS and CDR2 SASEGT come from the germline V gene. The CDR3 is 12 residues long. V lost 2 bases and J lost 14, with 10 bases in between. CDR3 loop: CASSELGRTLHF. As DNA, the CDR3 is TGTGCCAGCAGTGAATTGGGGCGAACCCTCCACTTT.

This clonotype was seen many times. The CDR3 spells CASSLGRLGETQYF. The CDR3 nucleotides are TGTGCCAGCAGCTTAGGAAGACTAGGGGAGACCCAGTACTTC. The chain uses TRBV7-2 and TRBJ2-5; weak D call: TRBD2 (6 bases). The CDR3 has 14 amino acids. V was pared by 1 base and J by 5 bases, with 11 bases between. Germline assignment: CDR1 SGHTA and CDR2 FQGNSA.

V is TRBV6-1 and J is TRBJ1-2; 8 nucleotides match TRBD1. V was pared by 5 bases and J by 7 bases, with 15 bases of the junction left unmatched. CDR1 MNHNS and CDR2 SASEGT come from the germline V gene. The CDR3 is made up of 16 amino acids. The CDR3 bases are TGTGCCAGCAGTCCCTACCTAAGGACAGGGCCTGGTGGCTACACCTTC. This gives the protein CASSPYLRTGPGGYTF.

This clonotype was found many times. V usage is TRBV6-2 or TRBV6-3 and J usage is TRBJ2-7; the match to TRBD1 covers 10 bases. This CDR3 comprises 14 residues. Germline CDR1 is MNHEY and CDR2 is SVGEGT. The trim removed 9 bases at V and 2 bases at J, leaving 7 bases unmatched. CDR3 nucleotides: TGTGCCAGTAAACTCGGGACAGGGGCCTACGAGCAGTACTTC. As protein: CASKLGTGAYEQYF.

The chain carries TRBV12-3 or TRBV12-4 and TRBJ1-5, with D possibly TRBD1 on 5 matching bases. The CDR3 consists of 15 residues. Trimming took off 6 bases at V and 2 bases at J, with 14 bases between the two ends. The CDR3 sequence is CASRRGSLGNQPQHF. The CDR3 nucleotides read TGTGCCAGCAGAAGGGGATCCTTGGGCAATCAGCCCCAGCATTTT.

This clonotype occurred many times. The chain joins TRBV29-1 to TRBJ1-1; perhaps TRBD1 as D (5 bases). The germline CDR1 and CDR2 sequences are SQVTM and ANQGSEA. This CDR3 contains 13 residues. V was shortened by 2 bases and J by 9 bases, with 16 bases between the two germline ends. The CDR3 sequence: CSVELDVRGQAFF. CDR3 DNA: TGCAGCGTTGAACTAGACGTTAGGGGTCAAGCTTTCTTT.

In its sample, this clonotype was seen many times. This sequence joins TRBV7-2 and TRBJ2-7; tentative D call: TRBD1 (6 bases). Looked up from germline, CDR1 is SGHTA and CDR2 is FQGNSA. This CDR3 contains 15 residues. Deletions cut 5 bases from V and 7 bases from J, with 21 bases between. This CDR3 reads CASSPYPRGSEEQYF. As DNA, the CDR3 is TGTGCCAGCAGCCCCTATCCCAGGGGATCAGAAGAGCAGTACTTC.

This clonotype was found many times. This chain joins TRBV12-3 or TRBV12-4 and TRBJ1-3; TRBD1 matches at 7 bases. This CDR3 spans 14 amino acids. V was pared by 6 bases and J by 0 bases, with 2 bases of the junction left unmatched. The CDR3 DNA follows: TGTGCCAGCAGCCAGGGGGACTCTGGAAACACCATATATTTT. Its translation is CASSQGDSGNTIYF.

Ten or more counts support this clonotype. The junction departs from the called germline gene at one end, perhaps through a read error. The chain is built from TRBV19 and TRBJ1-1; the D is unclear. The germline CDR1 and CDR2 sequences are LNHDA and SQIVND (reference sequence). The CDR3 covers 15 residues. CDR3 sequence: CASSITQLVNTEAFF. CDR3 DNA: TGTGCCAGTAGTATAACCCAGCTCGTGAATACTGAAGCTTTCTTT. The whole variable domain, filled in from reference TRBV19 and TRBJ1-1, reads DGGITQSPKYLFRKEGQNVTLSCEQNLNHDAMYWYRQDPGQGLRLIYYSQIVNDFQKGDIAEGYSVSREKKESFPLTVTSAQKNPTAFYLCASSITQLVNTEAFFGQGTRLTVV.

This clonotype was seen many times. The chain combines TRBV20-1 with TRBJ1-1; D ambiguous. Between the trimmed V and J ends, which lost 5 bases and 0 bases, there was a span of 10 bases. In germline, CDR1 is DFQATT, CDR2 SNEGSKA (reference sequence). The CDR3 is made up of 13 amino acids. CDR3 residues: CSAGKEVNTEAFF. The CDR3 DNA sequence: TGCAGTGCTGGAAAGGAGGTGAACACTGAAGCTTTCTTT.

This clonotype was detected ten times or more. V usage is TRBV11-2 and J usage is TRBJ1-5; possible D gene TRBD1, 6 bases. The V end lost 6 bases, the J end lost 5 bases, and 14 bases lay between the germline ends. The CDR3 is 14 amino acids. From germline, CDR1 is SGHAT and CDR2 FQNNGV. The CDR3 sequence: CASSPLGGDQPQHF. DNA for the CDR3: TGTGCCAGCAGTCCCCTAGGGGGGGATCAGCCCCAGCATTTT.

The J gene is TRBJ1-5, the V gene TRBV6-1, with D unresolved. The V and J ends lost 6 bases and 4 bases respectively, with 16 bases between them. The CDR3 runs 15 residues. In germline, CDR1 is MNHNS, CDR2 SASEGT. CDR3 amino acids: CASSPRSEGNQPQHF. The CDR3 region has the DNA TGTGCCAGCAGCCCCCGCTCTGAAGGGAATCAGCCCCAGCATTTT.

The table lists this clonotype with many counts. The gene calls are TRBV5-1 and TRBJ2-2; no clear D. Trimming removed 0 bases from V and 4 bases from J, with 13 bases in between. This CDR3 is built from 16 residues. Per germline, CDR1 SGHRS and CDR2 YFSETQ. This CDR3 reads CASSLVSGRGTGELFF. As DNA, the CDR3 is TGCGCCAGCAGCTTGGTTTCAGGACGCGGCACCGGGGAGCTGTTTTTT.

With respect to this clonotype: The junction differs from germline at one of its ends, possibly a read error. The J gene is TRBJ2-5, the V gene TRBV30; 9 positions agree with TRBD1. The CDR3 length is 12 residues. CDR1 GTSNPN and CDR2 SVGIG come from the germline V gene (reference sequence). The CDR3 coding sequence is TGTGCCTGGAGAAGGGACAGGGAGATCCAGTACTTC. Its translation: CAWRRDREIQYF.

At least ten counts were recorded for this clonotype. The chain has TRBV5-1 and TRBJ1-2; a weak D match, TRBD1 (5 bases). The CDR3 extends over 14 amino acids. The germline V gene has CDR1 SGHRS and CDR2 YFSETQ. V was shortened by 1 base and J by 8 bases, with 15 bases between the two germline ends. The CDR3 sequence: CASSLIGDRYGYTF. The CDR3 DNA reads as TGCGCCAGCAGCTTGATAGGGGATAGGTACGGCTACACCTTC.

The chain uses TRBV28 and TRBJ1-2; 7 bases match TRBD1. CDR3 length equals 14 residues. Germline lookup yields CDR1 MDHEN and CDR2 SYDVKM. V gave up 4 bases and J gave up 4 bases; unmatched junction bases: 6. This CDR3 reads CASSSPTGSYGYTF. CDR3 DNA: TGTGCCAGCAGTTCACCGACAGGGTCCTATGGCTACACCTTC.

Comment on this clonotype: With a much larger clone just one base away, this may be a read error. V gene TRBV5-1 combines with J gene TRBJ1-1; 9 bases line up with TRBD1. The CDR3 consists of 15 residues. CDR1 is SGHRS, CDR2 YFSETQ, per germline. The CDR3 DNA follows: TGCGCCAGCAGCCCCTCACAGCCGGGGACAGGGCCTCCCGCTTTT. It yields the protein CASSPSQPGTGPPAF. Full variable domain (remainder filled in from reference TRBV5-1 and TRBJ1-1): KAGVTQTPRYLIKTRGQQVTLSCSPISGHRSVSWYQQTPGQGLQFLFEYFSETQRNKGNFPGRFSGRQFSNSRSEMNVSTLELGDSALYLCASSPSQPGTGPPAFGQGTRLTVV.